This passage covers 32 T cell receptor beta chains from one sample sequenced in a study of OX40 agonist ivuxolimab in advanced cancers. The repertoire was sequenced with immunoSEQ multiplex PCR; TCRdb's copy has only in-frame clones and lacks some. This sample has 55,000 or so clones, with approximately 87% found just once. The specimen comprised CD4+ or CD8+ T cells sorted from blood, sampled in a trial of the OX40 agonist ivuxolimab. These receptors came from an adult with an advanced solid tumor such as melanoma, head and neck, liver or kidney cancer.

This clone was seen once. The chain joins TRBV7-2 to TRBJ1-1, with unresolved D. This CDR3 has 13 residues. Germline CDR1 is SGHTA and CDR2 is FQGNSA. V was cut by 3 bases and J by 4 bases, with 9 bases left in between. Here the CDR3 DNA reads TGTGCCAGCAGCTTTGGTAAACTCACTGAAGCTTTCTTT. Amino acids: CASSFGKLTEAFF. The whole variable domain, remainder taken from reference TRBV7-2 and TRBJ1-1, is GAGVSQSPSNKVTEKGKDVELRCDPISGHTALYWYRQSLGQGLEFLIYFQGNSAPDKSGLPSDRFSAERTGGSVSTLTIQRTQQEDSAVYLCASSFGKLTEAFFGQGTRLTVV.

This clone has just a few counts. This rearrangement joins TRBV2 to TRBJ1-4, with D possibly matching TRBD1 (5 bases). Germline V CDR1 and CDR2: SNHLY, FYNNEI. CDR3 size: 14 residues. Trimming removed 6 bases from V and 0 bases from J, with 8 bases in between. The CDR3: CASSDSATNEKLFF. CDR3 DNA sequence: TGTGCCAGCAGCGACAGCGCAACTAATGAAAAACTGTTTTTT.

This chain links TRBV10-3 with TRBJ2-2; D possibly corresponds to TRBD2 (5 bases). Between the trimmed V and J ends, which lost 3 bases and 8 bases, there was a span of 13 bases. Germline values: CDR1 ENHRY, CDR2 SYGVKD. The CDR3 loop spans 14 amino acids. CDR3 coding DNA: TGTGCCATCAGTGACGTCGGGGAAACGGGGGAGCTGTTTTTT. It is translated as CAISDVGETGELFF.

The CDR3 sequence: CASSPPPRATNEKLFF. CDR3 coding DNA: TGTGCCAGCTCACCACCGCCGAGGGCGACTAATGAAAAACTGTTTTTT. The rearrangement links TRBV18 to TRBJ1-4; D not certain. The CDR3 is 16 amino acids. CDR1 and CDR2 from the germline V gene are KGHSH and LQKENI. V was trimmed by 0 bases and J by 2 bases, leaving 10 bases between them.

This clone was picked up a small number of times. The V and J genes are TRBV27 and TRBJ1-5; weak D call: TRBD1 (5 bases). Germline V gives CDR1 MNHEY, CDR2 SMNVEV (reference sequence). This CDR3 is 16 amino acids long. V lost 2 bases and J lost 0, with 11 bases in between. Here the CDR3 DNA reads TGTGCCAGCAGTTTAAGCAAGGGGAATAGCAATCAGCCCCAGCATTTT. This gives the protein CASSLSKGNSNQPQHF.

This chain joins TRBV5-4 and TRBJ2-7; a weak D match, TRBD1 (5 bases). The CDR3 consists of 12 residues. V was pared by 2 bases and J by 4 bases, with 7 bases between. Per germline, CDR1 SGHNT and CDR2 YYREEE (reference sequence). The CDR3 loop is CASSFQGYEQYF. The CDR3 nucleotides are TGTGCCAGCAGCTTCCAGGGTTACGAGCAGTACTTC.

This sequence joins TRBV6-1 and TRBJ2-2; 7 bases align to TRBD1. CDR1 is MNHNS and CDR2 is SASEGT in the germline V gene. This CDR3 has 14 amino acids. V shed 6 bases and J 4 bases; nucleotides not matched to a gene: 5. In nucleotides, the CDR3 is TGTGCCAGCAGGATGTCAGGGGGCACCGGGGAGCTGTTTTTT. Its protein product is CASRMSGGTGELFF.

A few counts support this clone. This chain joins TRBV11-3 and TRBJ1-6; 10 nucleotides match TRBD1. Germline assignment: CDR1 SGHNT and CDR2 YENEEA. V shed 3 bases and J 2 bases; nucleotides not matched to a gene: 7. This CDR3 region has 18 residues. The CDR3 DNA reads TGTGCCAGCAGCTTTCCGACAGGGGGCAGAACCTATAATTCACCCCTCCACTTT. Its translation is CASSFPTGGRTYNSPLHF.

The V gene is TRBV19, the J gene TRBJ1-2; D is possibly TRBD1 (6 bases). Germline V gene lookup returns CDR1 LNHDA and CDR2 SQIVND (reference sequence). There are 16 residues in the CDR3. V gave up 2 bases and J gave up 8 bases, with 21 bases separating them. In DNA, the CDR3 is TGTGCCAGTAGTATAACAGGGAGTACCGGTAGAAGGGGCTACACCTTC. Translated: CASSITGSTGRRGYTF. Filled out from reference TRBV19 and TRBJ1-2, the complete variable domain reads DGGITQSPKYLFRKEGQNVTLSCEQNLNHDAMYWYRQDPGQGLRLIYYSQIVNDFQKGDIAEGYSVSREKKESFPLTVTSAQKNPTAFYLCASSITGSTGRRGYTFGSGTRLTVV.

In DNA form, the CDR3 reads TGTGCCAGCAGCTTACAAGGGCCCCAGGGGGGGTACACCGGGGAGCTGTTTTTT. It codes for CASSLQGPQGGYTGELFF. The chain has TRBV7-7 and TRBJ2-2, with D tentatively TRBD1 or TRBD2 (7 bases each). The CDR3 loop spans 18 amino acids. The germline CDR1 and CDR2 sequences are SSHAT and FNYEAQ (reference sequence). The V gene lost 2 bases and the J gene lost 3 bases, with 19 bases spanning the gap.

This sequence joins TRBV5-8 and TRBJ1-4, with D perhaps matching TRBD1 (6 bases). This CDR3 region has 14 residues. Germline V gives CDR1 SGHTS, CDR2 YDEGEE. The ends were cut back, 1 base at V and 8 bases at J, with 12 bases in the middle. CDR3 in DNA: TGTGCCAGCAGCTTGAGGGGGTTGGAAGAAAAACTGTTTTTT. Its protein product is CASSLRGLEEKLFF.

J is TRBJ1-5 and V is TRBV5-6; tentative D call: TRBD1 (5 bases). The germline V gene encodes CDR1 SGHDT and CDR2 YYEEEE. Trimming cost V 4 bases and J 7 bases, with 18 bases left between them. The CDR3 is 15 residues long. The CDR3 nucleotides read TGTGCCAGCAGCCTCACCCAGGGAAGAGGACAGCCCCAGCATTTT. It codes for CASSLTQGRGQPQHF.

The chain combines TRBV5-1 with TRBJ1-1; D may be TRBD1 (6 bases). Germline V gives CDR1 SGHRS, CDR2 YFSETQ. The CDR3 spans 14 residues. Trimming shortened V by 4 bases and J by 4 bases, and 14 bases separated the two germline ends. DNA of the CDR3: TGCGCCAGCAGCCCAGGGGATTTGGGCACTGAAGCTTTCTTT. Encoded protein: CASSPGDLGTEAFF. Full variable domain (missing parts from reference TRBV5-1 and TRBJ1-1): KAGVTQTPRYLIKTRGQQVTLSCSPISGHRSVSWYQQTPGQGLQFLFEYFSETQRNKGNFPGRFSGRQFSNSRSEMNVSTLELGDSALYLCASSPGDLGTEAFFGQGTRLTVV.

Only one count was recorded for this clone. This chain links TRBV7-9 with TRBJ2-2; 9 nucleotides line up with TRBD2. The CDR3 is made up of 17 amino acids. CDR1 is SEHNR, CDR2 FQNEAQ, per germline (reference sequence). Losses at the gene ends were 2 bases for V and 0 bases for J; bases not matched to a gene: 4. In DNA, the CDR3 is TGTGCCAGCAGCTTACCTAGCGGGATTGCGAACACCGGGGAGCTGTTTTTT. It translates to CASSLPSGIANTGELFF.

The chain couples TRBV19 to TRBJ2-7, with D perhaps matching TRBD2 (7 bases). V gave up 9 bases and J gave up 7 bases, with 13 bases separating them. Germline values: CDR1 LNHDA, CDR2 SQIVND (reference sequence). The CDR3 has 11 amino acids. CDR3 in DNA: TGTGCCAGCGGGGGGCGAGATGAGCAGTACTTC. Translating it yields CASGGRDEQYF. Full variable domain (rest looked up from reference TRBV19 and TRBJ2-7): DGGITQSPKYLFRKEGQNVTLSCEQNLNHDAMYWYRQDPGQGLRLIYYSQIVNDFQKGDIAEGYSVSREKKESFPLTVTSAQKNPTAFYLCASGGRDEQYFGPGTRLTVT.

This clone was seen only a few times. The rearrangement joins TRBV10-3 to TRBJ2-1, with 10 bases identical to TRBD2. V lost 4 bases, J lost 4 bases, and 4 bases stayed unmatched. Germline lookup yields CDR1 ENHRY and CDR2 SYGVKD. There are 15 residues in the CDR3. The CDR3 DNA reads as TGTGCCATCAGTGTAGGACTAGCGGAGTACAATGAGCAGTTCTTC. This sequence encodes CAISVGLAEYNEQFF.

The chain uses TRBV5-1 and TRBJ2-1, with a tentative D call TRBD2 (5 bases). Trimming pared 2 bases from V and 14 bases from J, leaving 14 bases between. From germline, CDR1 is SGHRS and CDR2 YFSETQ. The CDR3 is 12 residues long. In nucleotides, the CDR3 is TGCGCCAGCAGCTTTAACGAAGCGGCCGAGTTCTTC. Its protein product is CASSFNEAAEFF.

This chain connects TRBV2 to TRBJ2-6, with unresolved D. Trimming pared 4 bases from V and 0 bases from J, leaving 16 bases between. This CDR3 spans 18 amino acids. The V gene's germline CDR1 is SNHLY and CDR2 FYNNEI. CDR3 sequence (DNA): TGTGCCAGCAGTGCTATTGGTGGGTACCCCTCTGGGGCCAACGTCCTGACTTTC. Translating gives CASSAIGGYPSGANVLTF.

The rearrangement joins TRBV6-5 to TRBJ2-2; D perhaps matches TRBD1 (6 bases). V was trimmed by 5 bases and J by 3 bases, leaving 10 bases between them. The V gene's germline CDR1 is MNHEY and CDR2 SVGAGI. This CDR3 comprises 14 residues. The CDR3 bases are TGTGCCAGCAGTCGGGACACGTACACCGGGGAGCTGTTTTTT. This translates into CASSRDTYTGELFF.

The V and J genes are TRBV5-1 and TRBJ2-7; D unclear. V gave up 5 bases and J gave up 0 bases, with 15 bases separating them. The CDR3 runs to 15 residues. Germline values: CDR1 SGHRS, CDR2 YFSETQ. The CDR3 nucleotides are TGCGCCAGCAGGTGGTCAGAGCTTAACTCCTACGAGCAGTACTTC. Translation: CASRWSELNSYEQYF.

The genes are TRBV6-6 and TRBJ2-1; D call uncertain. The CDR3 is 11 amino acids. Germline V lookup: CDR1 MNHNY, CDR2 SVGAGI (reference sequence). V was clipped by 5 bases and J by 7 bases, with 6 bases between them. The CDR3 here is CASSQQNEQFF. The CDR3 DNA reads TGTGCCAGCAGTCAACAGAATGAGCAGTTCTTC.

V usage is TRBV18 and J usage is TRBJ2-5; D is possibly TRBD1 or TRBD2 (6 bases each). Germline loops: CDR1 KGHSH, CDR2 LQKENI. The CDR3 totals 15 residues. Trimming removed 3 bases from V and 4 bases from J, with 15 bases in between. The CDR3 sequence: CASSPFRGRSETQYF. In DNA form, the CDR3 reads TGTGCCAGCTCACCGTTCCGGGGGCGGTCAGAGACCCAGTACTTC.

Only one count was recorded for this clone. V and J are TRBV29-1 and TRBJ1-2; D might be TRBD1 (5 bases). V shed 0 bases and J shed 6 bases, with 8 bases lying between them. The CDR3 is 12 amino acids. CDR1 is SQVTM, CDR2 ANQGSEA, per germline. DNA for the CDR3: TGCAGCGTTGAAGAGAGGGGACATGGCTACACCTTC. Its protein is CSVEERGHGYTF.

This chain links TRBV5-4 with TRBJ2-4; no clear D. With 0 bases removed from V and 0 bases from J, the gap between germline ends came to 7 bases. Germline V lookup: CDR1 SGHNT, CDR2 YYREEE (reference sequence). CDR3 length: 15 amino acids. The CDR3 DNA is TGTGCCAGCAGCTTGGACGGCCTAGCCAAAAACATTCAGTACTTC. Translating gives CASSLDGLAKNIQYF.

This clone showed up just a few times. The chain is built from TRBV6-6 and TRBJ2-2; the match to TRBD2 covers 10 bases. The CDR3 covers 14 residues. Germline assignment: CDR1 MNHNY and CDR2 SVGAGI (reference sequence). With 7 bases clipped from V and 3 bases from J, the junction kept 2 bases outside the gene matches. This chain's CDR3 is CASIAGGYTGELFF. CDR3 nucleotides: TGTGCCAGCATAGCGGGGGGTTACACCGGGGAGCTGTTTTTT.

This sequence joins TRBV9 and TRBJ2-5; 10 bases match TRBD2. Per germline, CDR1 SGDLS and CDR2 YYNGEE. V gave up 0 bases and J gave up 2 bases; unmatched junction bases: 7. CDR3 length: 17 residues. The CDR3 bases are TGTGCCAGCAGCGTAGGGGCTAGCGGGGGAGGTCAAGAGACCCAGTACTTC. Translating it yields CASSVGASGGGQETQYF.

The V gene is TRBV5-4, the J gene TRBJ2-7; 12 bases fit TRBD2. This CDR3 has 16 amino acids. CDR1 SGHNT and CDR2 YYREEE come from the germline V gene (reference sequence). The J segment lost 2 bases and the V segment lost 1 base, leaving 4 bases of the junction unmatched. The CDR3 DNA reads as TGTGCCAGCAGCTTGCTAGCTAGCGGGGGGGCCTACGAGCAGTACTTC. Its translation: CASSLLASGGAYEQYF.

The chain joins TRBV6-1 to TRBJ2-6; D may match TRBD1 or TRBD2 (5 bases each). Between the trimmed V and J ends, which lost 2 bases and 2 bases, there was a span of 10 bases. In germline, CDR1 is MNHNS, CDR2 SASEGT. The CDR3 spans 16 residues. The CDR3 loop reads CASSEFGATGANVLTF. The CDR3 coding sequence is TGTGCCAGCAGTGAATTCGGGGCAACTGGGGCCAACGTCCTGACTTTC.

The chain uses TRBV19 and TRBJ1-5; TRBD1 matches at 8 bases. CDR3 size: 13 residues. With V trimmed by 10 bases and J by 7 bases, 9 bases remained unmatched. From germline, CDR1 is LNHDA and CDR2 SQIVND (reference sequence). CDR3 in amino acids: CATSQGDWQPQHF. The DNA of the CDR3 is TGTGCCACCTCACAGGGGGATTGGCAGCCCCAGCATTTT.

V is TRBV12-5 and J is TRBJ1-4, with 8 bases that match TRBD1. J was trimmed by 6 bases and V by 4 bases; bases with no gene match: 1. The CDR3 is made up of 13 amino acids. CDR1 is LGHNT and CDR2 is FRNRAP in the germline V gene. The CDR3 spells CASGSGQDEKLFF. The CDR3 coding sequence is TGTGCTAGTGGTTCGGGACAGGATGAAAAACTGTTTTTT.

The chain couples TRBV14 to TRBJ2-5; 10 positions match TRBD2. The length of the CDR3 is 15 residues. The J segment lost 3 bases and the V segment lost 4 bases, leaving 5 bases of the junction unmatched. Per the germline V gene, CDR1 is SGHDN and CDR2 is FVKESK. The CDR3 DNA reads TGTGCCAGCAGCCCTGCTAGCGGGGGAAAAGAGACCCAGTACTTC. This codes for CASSPASGGKETQYF.

The chain employs TRBV29-1 and TRBJ1-1; no reliable D call. The CDR3 loop spans 11 amino acids. Germline CDR1 SQVTM, CDR2 ANQGSEA. CDR3 coding DNA: TGCAGTGCCCAGGAGCACACTGAAGCTTTCTTT. Translation gives CSAQEHTEAFF.